Ten or more counts support the clone carrying this T cell receptor (beta chain). Its antigen is unidentified. The data originate from a study of Graves' ophthalmopathy and Graves' hyperthyroidism. RNA transcripts were the source from which TCR beta CDR3 regions were amplified. The first-round RT-PCR employed HTBI primers together with the Qiagen OneStep RT-PCR kit. A multiplex PCR was then performed as the second round. TCRdb recomputed calls from the multiplex PCR reads with MiXCR, one row per CDR3 protein. Of about 380,000 distinct CDR3 sequences detected, about 16% appear once; the ten largest clones hold around 7%. V lost 6 bases, J lost 5 bases, and 13 bases lay in between. Germline CDR1 and CDR2: LNHDA and SQIVND (reference sequence). The CDR3 totals 13 residues. The PBMCs used were ones drawn from around 10 ml of fresh peripheral blood. General observations from the study: Clonotypes were expanded in thyroid at above 0.001 frequency, and most also appeared in blood.

Input material: peripheral blood. J is TRBJ1-1 and V is TRBV19; tentatively, D is TRBD1 (6 bases). This TCR came from a woman in her late teens or twenties with stable Graves' hyperthyroidism. This CDR3 is CASSRGSSTEAFF. The DNA for the CDR3 is TGTGCCAGTAGCAGGGGATCCTCTACTGAAGCTTTCTTT.